This T cell receptor (beta chain) was found in a study of shared clonotypes between healthy human individuals. Study observations and caveats: Naive subsets generally exceeded memory subsets in estimated richness.

Assay used: immunoSEQ multiplex PCR; TCRdb lists only in-frame clones, some missing. The sample carries roughly 300,000 clones, more than 60% recorded once. This clone was detected only a few times. What it recognizes is unknown. This receptor was obtained from a man between 25 and 39 years old in good health. Source material: memory CD4+ T cells sorted from blood. This sample's subset: CD45RA-negative fraction.

As DNA, the CDR3 is TGTGCCAGCAGTAAAGAGGGTGGTAGCAATCAGCCCCAGCATTTT. This gives the protein CASSKEGGSNQPQHF. The chain is built from TRBV6-6 and TRBJ1-5; D unclear. The length of the CDR3 is 15 residues. V was cut by 5 bases and J by 0 bases, with 11 bases left in between. The germline V gene has CDR1 MNHNY and CDR2 SVGAGI (reference sequence).